This passage covers 2 T cell receptor beta chains from one sample sequenced in a study of OX40 agonist ivuxolimab in advanced cancers. Sequencing was performed with immunoSEQ multiplex PCR; in TCRdb, only in-frame clones are kept and a portion is missing. The sample comprises more than 50,000 clones, roughly 89% of which are singletons, and about 12% rests with the top ten. This specimen was CD4+ or CD8+ T cells sorted from blood, taken in a trial of the OX40 agonist ivuxolimab. Receptor source: an adult with an advanced solid tumor such as melanoma, head and neck, liver or kidney cancer.

The rearrangement links TRBV5-1 to TRBJ1-2, with D perhaps matching TRBD1 (5 bases). Deletions cut 4 bases from V and 5 bases from J, with 15 bases between. The CDR3 runs to 14 residues. Germline CDR1 reads SGHRS; CDR2 reads YFSETQ. The CDR3 region has the DNA TGCGCCAGCAGCCTCGGGGGGGACGCATATGGCTACACCTTC. Its protein is CASSLGGDAYGYTF.

The V gene is TRBV21-1, the J gene TRBJ2-3; the table gives TRBD1 as D, unverified against the DNA. TRBV21-1 is shown as a pseudogene. This CDR3 is built from 13 residues. CDR3 loop: CASSKHGTDTQYF. DNA for the CDR3: TGTGCCAGCAGCAAACATGGCACAGATACGCAGTATTTT.